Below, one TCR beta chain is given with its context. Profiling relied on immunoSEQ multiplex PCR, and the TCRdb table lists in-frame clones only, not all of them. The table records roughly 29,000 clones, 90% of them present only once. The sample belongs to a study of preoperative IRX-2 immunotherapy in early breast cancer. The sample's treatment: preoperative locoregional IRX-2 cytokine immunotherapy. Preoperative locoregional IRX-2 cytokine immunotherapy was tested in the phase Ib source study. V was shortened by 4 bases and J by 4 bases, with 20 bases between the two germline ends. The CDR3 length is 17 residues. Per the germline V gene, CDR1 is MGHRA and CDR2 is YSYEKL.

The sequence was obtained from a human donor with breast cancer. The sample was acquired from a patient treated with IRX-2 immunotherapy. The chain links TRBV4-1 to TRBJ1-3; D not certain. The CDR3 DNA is TGCGCCAGCAGCCTTTTTTTCGGACCGAAACTAGGAAACACCATATATTTT. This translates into CASSLFFGPKLGNTIYF.